Presented here are 3 T cell receptor beta chains from one specimen sequenced in a study of early T cells in non-severe SARS-CoV-2 infection. One entry per CDR3 protein results from TCRdb running MiXCR on the 5' RACE reads. The sample lists 85,000 to 100,000 distinct CDR3 sequences; about 11% were seen once. The sequencing used whole blood, collected at baseline. The receptors derive from an adult who was a healthcare worker with PCR-confirmed SARS-CoV-2 infection or an uninfected control (not recorded which).

This clonotype has just a few counts. The chain has TRBV18 and TRBJ1-1; TRBD1 might be the D (5 bases). Trimming left V 3 bases short and J 5 bases short, with 13 bases between. There are 14 residues in the CDR3. Germline CDR1 KGHSH, CDR2 LQKENI. CDR3 region: CASSPQGEGTEAFF. The CDR3 DNA reads TGTGCCAGCTCACCCCAGGGTGAAGGGACTGAAGCTTTCTTT.

In this sample, this clonotype turned up a few times. The chain combines TRBV7-2 with TRBJ1-3; possible D gene TRBD1, 5 bases. The CDR3 is 17 residues long. Between the trimmed V and J ends, which lost 0 bases and 0 bases, there was a span of 12 bases. CDR1 and CDR2 from the germline V gene are SGHTA and FQGNSA. CDR3 sequence: CASSLAGRASSGNTIYF. The DNA of the CDR3 is TGTGCCAGCAGCTTAGCGGGCAGGGCAAGCTCTGGAAACACCATATATTTT.

Of note for this clonotype: A much larger clone differs by one base, so this may be a read error. The V and J genes are TRBV4-3 and TRBJ2-2, with D unresolved. This CDR3 has 11 residues. CDR1 LGHNA and CDR2 YSLEER come from the germline V gene. The CDR3 loop is CANSRTGELFF. CDR3 DNA: TGCGCCAACAGCCGTACCGGGGAGCTGTTTTTT.